Presented here are 28 T cell receptor beta chains from one specimen sequenced in a study of T cell changes during pregnancy in multiple sclerosis. Produced via immunoSEQ multiplex PCR; TCRdb's table is partial and in-frame only. The sample records about 53,000 clones, nearly 95% being singletons. The source material was CD4+ T cells from peripheral blood mononuclear cells, sampled in the third trimester of pregnancy. These receptors came from a female donor with multiple sclerosis, enrolled in a pregnancy study.

The chain has TRBV18 and TRBJ2-7, with D tentatively TRBD1 (7 bases). The CDR3 is 14 residues long. The V gene lost 3 bases and the J gene lost 5 bases, with 14 bases spanning the gap. CDR1 and CDR2 (germline): KGHSH, LQKENI. The CDR3 loop reads CASSPGGGSHEQYF. CDR3 DNA sequence: TGTGCCAGCTCACCCGGAGGGGGCAGCCACGAGCAGTACTTC.

V usage is TRBV7-8 and J usage is TRBJ2-7; 9 bases line up with TRBD2. After removal of 1 base from V and 1 base from J, the junction contained 11 bases not matched to a gene. CDR1 is SGHVS and CDR2 is FQNEAQ in the germline V gene. This CDR3 region has 18 residues. CDR3 in amino acids: CASSLDFTRGGASYEQYF. CDR3 coding DNA: TGTGCCAGCAGCTTAGATTTTACGCGCGGGGGGGCTTCCTACGAGCAGTACTTC.

V usage is TRBV18 and J usage is TRBJ2-1; TRBD1 agrees at 9 bases. Germline V gene sequence: CDR1 KGHSH, CDR2 LQKENI. The CDR3 totals 15 residues. V was clipped by 3 bases and J by 6 bases; unmatched bases: 6. CDR3 loop: CASSPGTGSFNEQFF. Written as DNA, the CDR3 is TGTGCCAGCTCACCCGGGACAGGGAGCTTCAATGAGCAGTTCTTC.

The chain recombines TRBV7-2 with TRBJ2-1, with 15 positions matching TRBD2. The germline gives CDR1 SGHTA, CDR2 FQGNSA. This CDR3 contains 18 residues. Trimming at V came to 4 bases and at J to 9 bases, leaving 13 bases not matched to a gene. CDR3 loop: CASSSGLAGGAALGEQFF. The CDR3 DNA follows: TGTGCCAGCAGCTCGGGACTAGCGGGGGGCGCCGCCCTGGGTGAGCAGTTCTTC. The full variable domain, with the rest looked up from reference TRBV7-2 and TRBJ2-1, is GAGVSQSPSNKVTEKGKDVELRCDPISGHTALYWYRQSLGQGLEFLIYFQGNSAPDKSGLPSDRFSAERTGGSVSTLTIQRTQQEDSAVYLCASSSGLAGGAALGEQFFGPGTRLTVL.

The chain recombines TRBV4-1 with TRBJ1-6; tentative D call: TRBD1 (5 bases). Germline loops: CDR1 MGHRA, CDR2 YSYEKL. The ends were cut back, 1 base at V and 9 bases at J, with 16 bases in the middle. The length of the CDR3 is 16 residues. The CDR3: CASSQGQGPSTSPLHF. The CDR3 DNA reads as TGCGCCAGCAGCCAAGGGCAGGGTCCCTCTACTTCACCCCTCCACTTT.

V is TRBV4-1 and J is TRBJ2-1; TRBD2 matches 7 bases. The V gene's germline CDR1 is MGHRA and CDR2 YSYEKL. The CDR3 runs 17 residues. Trimming took 5 bases from V and 6 from J; bases not matched to a gene: 16. In DNA, the CDR3 is TGCGCCAGCAGCGAGGGGCGGGGGAGGGAGAAAGGCAATGAGCAGTTCTTC. Protein: CASSEGRGREKGNEQFF.

This chain connects TRBV5-4 to TRBJ2-5; unclear D gene. From germline, CDR1 is SGHNT and CDR2 YYREEE (reference sequence). There are 16 residues in the CDR3. With 1 base removed from V and 2 bases from J, the gap between germline ends came to 15 bases. The CDR3 loop is CASSLISGLSQETQYF. In DNA form, the CDR3 reads TGTGCCAGCAGCTTGATTTCCGGTCTATCTCAAGAGACCCAGTACTTC.

The J gene is TRBJ1-2, the V gene TRBV6-6; D is ambiguous. Per germline, CDR1 MNHNY and CDR2 SVGAGI (reference sequence). Between the trimmed V and J ends, which lost 7 bases and 5 bases, there was a span of 11 bases. CDR3 length: 12 amino acids. CDR3 sequence: CASTRSGYGYTF. In nucleotides, the CDR3 is TGTGCCAGCACCAGAAGCGGTTATGGCTACACCTTC.

The chain couples TRBV10-3 to TRBJ2-4; TRBD1 aligns across 10 bases. Germline CDR1 reads ENHRY; CDR2 reads SYGVKD. J was trimmed by 6 bases and V by 5 bases; bases with no gene match: 7. This CDR3 spans 15 amino acids. CDR3 coding DNA: TGTGCCATCAGTCCGGAGGGGGACAGGGGAAACATTCAGTACTTC. Its protein product is CAISPEGDRGNIQYF.

CDR3 in amino acids: CASSVITKSDGEQYF. The CDR3 DNA sequence: TGTGCCAGCAGTGTAATAACGAAAAGCGACGGCGAGCAGTACTTC. This chain links TRBV6-1 with TRBJ2-7, with D unresolved. V lost 4 bases to trimming and J lost 6 bases, with 19 bases between them. CDR1 and CDR2 (germline): MNHNS, SASEGT. The CDR3 contains 15 residues.

CDR3 DNA sequence: TGCGCCAGCAGCCTAAGGGGGCCTGAAGCTTTCTTT. Translating it yields CASSLRGPEAFF. The J gene is TRBJ1-1, the V gene TRBV5-1; the match to TRBD1 covers 7 bases. CDR3 length: 12 residues. Trimming cost V 4 bases and J 6 bases; bases outside gene matches: 3. Per germline, CDR1 SGHRS and CDR2 YFSETQ. Supplemented by reference TRBV5-1 and TRBJ1-1, the full variable domain reads KAGVTQTPRYLIKTRGQQVTLSCSPISGHRSVSWYQQTPGQGLQFLFEYFSETQRNKGNFPGRFSGRQFSNSRSEMNVSTLELGDSALYLCASSLRGPEAFFGQGTRLTVV.

The V gene is TRBV5-6, the J gene TRBJ2-5; 13 bases map to TRBD2. CDR1 is SGHDT, CDR2 YYEEEE, per germline. The CDR3 is 17 amino acids. The V gene end was trimmed by 5 bases and the J gene end by 4 bases; junction bases not matched to a gene: 11. CDR3 region: CASRLGLAGAHGETQYF. CDR3 nucleotide sequence: TGTGCCAGCAGGTTAGGACTAGCGGGGGCCCATGGAGAGACCCAGTACTTC.

The chain links TRBV18 to TRBJ2-5; 7 positions agree with TRBD1. The CDR3 is 14 residues long. The V gene end was trimmed by 3 bases and the J gene end by 4 bases; junction bases not matched to a gene: 5. Germline V gene sequence: CDR1 KGHSH, CDR2 LQKENI. In nucleotides, the CDR3 is TGTGCCAGCTCACCGGGACAGACTTTAGAGACCCAGTACTTC. It codes for CASSPGQTLETQYF. Full variable domain (remainder filled in from reference TRBV18 and TRBJ2-5): NAGVMQNPRHLVRRRGQEARLRCSPMKGHSHVYWYRQLPEEGLKFMVYLQKENIIDESGMPKERFSAEFPKEGPSILRIQQVVRGDSAAYFCASSPGQTLETQYFGPGTRLLVL.

This rearrangement joins TRBV5-1 to TRBJ2-7; D may be TRBD2 (5 bases). V was shortened by 1 base and J by 3 bases, with 8 bases between the two germline ends. CDR3 length: 13 amino acids. In germline, CDR1 is SGHRS, CDR2 YFSETQ. The DNA of the CDR3 is TGCGCCAGCAGCTTGACAGACTACTACGAGCAGTACTTC. Its translation: CASSLTDYYEQYF.

This clone was seen more than once but under ten times. The rearrangement uses TRBV13 and TRBJ1-1, with D unresolved. The germline CDR1 and CDR2 sequences are PRHDT and FYEKMQ (reference sequence). The V end lost 6 bases, the J end lost 7 bases, and 9 bases lay between the germline ends. This CDR3 region has 11 residues. CDR3 region: CASSQVGEAFF. In DNA form, the CDR3 reads TGTGCCAGCAGTCAAGTCGGTGAAGCTTTCTTT.

This sequence joins TRBV4-1 and TRBJ1-1, with D uncertain. From germline, CDR1 is MGHRA and CDR2 YSYEKL. V was trimmed by 1 base and J by 6 bases, leaving 12 bases between them. The CDR3 is 14 residues long. CDR3 bases: TGCGCCAGCAGCCAAGGCGGCACGGTCGCTGAAGCTTTCTTT. Amino acids: CASSQGGTVAEAFF.

The chain has TRBV13 and TRBJ2-3; no reliable D call. The CDR3 runs to 14 residues. CDR1 and CDR2 (germline): PRHDT, FYEKMQ (reference sequence). The V and J ends lost 0 bases and 0 bases respectively, with 4 bases between them. This chain's CDR3 is CASSLGASTDTQYF. CDR3 DNA: TGTGCCAGCAGCTTAGGAGCTAGCACAGATACGCAGTATTTT.

The chain recombines TRBV10-3 with TRBJ1-1; weak D call: TRBD1 (5 bases). This CDR3 contains 15 residues. The V end was cut by 0 bases, the J end by 3 bases, with 11 bases between. Per the germline V gene, CDR1 is ENHRY and CDR2 is SYGVKD. CDR3 nucleotide sequence: TGTGCCATCAGTGAGTCCCGGGACTCATACACTGAAGCTTTCTTT. It specifies CAISESRDSYTEAFF.

J is TRBJ2-1 and V is TRBV5-1, with 8 bases that match TRBD2. CDR3 length: 16 amino acids. Germline loops: CDR1 SGHRS, CDR2 YFSETQ. J gave up 7 bases and V 4 bases, and 13 bases lay outside the gene matches. Written as DNA, the CDR3 is TGCGCCAGCAGCCCCGACCCCGCGGGGGGTATAAATGAGCAGTTCTTC. Amino acid sequence: CASSPDPAGGINEQFF.

The genes are TRBV5-4 and TRBJ2-2; a weak D match, TRBD1 (6 bases). Trimming stripped 1 base from V and 5 bases from J, with 15 bases between. CDR1 SGHNT and CDR2 YYREEE come from the germline V gene (reference sequence). This CDR3 is 16 amino acids long. The CDR3 here is CASSLKLGARTGELFF. In DNA form, the CDR3 reads TGTGCCAGCAGCTTGAAGCTGGGGGCGAGGACCGGGGAGCTGTTTTTT.

V and J are TRBV30 and TRBJ1-3, with TRBD1 matching 7 bases. Germline trimming cut 2 bases from V and 0 bases from J; bases unmatched to any gene: 10. From germline, CDR1 is GTSNPN and CDR2 SVGIG (reference sequence). The CDR3 has 17 residues. The CDR3 here is CAWSFVDRHFSGNTIYF. As DNA, the CDR3 is TGTGCCTGGAGTTTCGTGGACAGGCACTTCTCTGGAAACACCATATATTTT.

This chain connects TRBV7-9 to TRBJ1-1; D uncertain. V lost 1 base and J lost 10, with 16 bases in between. The CDR3 sequence is 14 residues long. Germline CDR1 reads SEHNR; CDR2 reads FQNEAQ (reference sequence). CDR3 bases: TGTGCCAGCAGCTTAGTCGAGGGCTCAAGTTTAGCTTTCTTT. Protein product: CASSLVEGSSLAFF.

This clone was counted once. The rearrangement links TRBV5-1 to TRBJ1-2; TRBD1 might be the D (5 bases). The CDR3 consists of 17 residues. Per germline, CDR1 SGHRS and CDR2 YFSETQ. V lost 1 base to trimming and J lost 2 bases, with 18 bases between them. For the CDR3, the DNA is TGCGCCAGCAGCTTGATCTCTTTGCCCGGGGGGAACTATGGCTACACCTTC. The encoded protein is CASSLISLPGGNYGYTF.

The V and J genes are TRBV30 and TRBJ1-1, with TRBD1 matching over 9 bases. CDR1 and CDR2 from the germline V gene are GTSNPN and SVGIG (reference sequence). Trimming took 0 bases from V and 5 from J; bases not matched to a gene: 4. The CDR3 has 14 amino acids. CDR3 in amino acids: CAWSVQGARTEAFF. CDR3 coding DNA: TGTGCCTGGAGTGTACAGGGGGCGAGGACTGAAGCTTTCTTT.

For the CDR3, the DNA is TGTGCCAGCAGCTTTCGGACACTTTCAACTAATGAAAAACTGTTTTTT. This sequence encodes CASSFRTLSTNEKLFF. The chain is built from TRBV5-6 and TRBJ1-4; tentatively, D is TRBD1 (5 bases). Trimming stripped 2 bases from V and 0 bases from J, with 11 bases between. Germline lookup yields CDR1 SGHDT and CDR2 YYEEEE. The CDR3 covers 16 residues.

The table lists this clone with a few counts. V usage is TRBV6-5 and J usage is TRBJ1-2, with 7 bases lining up with TRBD1. Germline V gives CDR1 MNHEY, CDR2 SVGAGI. J was trimmed by 5 bases and V by 4 bases; bases with no gene match: 10. CDR3 length equals 15 residues. The chain's CDR3 is CASSSSPGQIYGYTF. CDR3 bases: TGTGCCAGCAGTTCGTCTCCGGGACAGATTTATGGCTACACCTTC.

The chain combines TRBV7-3 with TRBJ2-5, with 7 positions matching TRBD2. Germline V gives CDR1 SGHTA, CDR2 FQGTGA. The CDR3 length is 15 residues. The J segment lost 4 bases and the V segment lost 1 base, leaving 6 bases of the junction unmatched. The CDR3, as DNA: TGTGCCAGCAGCTTAAGGGGGGGATTGGGAGAGACCCAGTACTTC. This codes for CASSLRGGLGETQYF.

The chain joins TRBV6-1 to TRBJ2-1; 10 bases are a match to TRBD1. Germline CDR1 is MNHNS and CDR2 is SASEGT. The CDR3 loop spans 18 amino acids. Germline trimming cut 0 bases from V and 2 bases from J; bases unmatched to any gene: 7. DNA of the CDR3: TGTGCCAGCAGTGAAGCGGGGACCGGGACAGGGGCCTACAATGAGCAGTTCTTC. Translating gives CASSEAGTGTGAYNEQFF.